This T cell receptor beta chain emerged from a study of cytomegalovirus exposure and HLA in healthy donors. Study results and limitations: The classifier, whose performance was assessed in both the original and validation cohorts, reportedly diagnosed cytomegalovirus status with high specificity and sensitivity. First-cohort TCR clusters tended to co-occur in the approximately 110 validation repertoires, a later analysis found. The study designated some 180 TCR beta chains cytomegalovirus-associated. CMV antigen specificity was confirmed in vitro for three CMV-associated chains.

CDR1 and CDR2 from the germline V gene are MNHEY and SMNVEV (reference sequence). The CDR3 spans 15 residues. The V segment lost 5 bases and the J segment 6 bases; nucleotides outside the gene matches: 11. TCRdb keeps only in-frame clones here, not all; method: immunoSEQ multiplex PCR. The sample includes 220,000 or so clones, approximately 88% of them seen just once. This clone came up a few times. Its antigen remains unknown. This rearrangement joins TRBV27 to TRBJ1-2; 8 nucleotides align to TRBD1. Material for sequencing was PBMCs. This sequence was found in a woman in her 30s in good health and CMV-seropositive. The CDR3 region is CASSLDLTGADGYTF. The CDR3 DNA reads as TGTGCCAGCAGTCTGGATTTGACAGGGGCTGATGGCTACACCTTC.